What follows are 5 T cell receptor beta chains derived from one specimen sequenced in a study of blood T cell repertoires in COVID-19 (TCRdb year 2020). The protocol used for the library was the immunoSEQ multiplex PCR assay. Here the immuneACCESS table is served through TCRdb, limited to in-frame sequences with V and J called. Missing clones are a known gap in these copies; in checked studies unresolved V genes cover under half, and the rest lacks a known reason. A total of about 220,000 clones appear in this sample, approximately 85% of them only once. The top ten constitute around 2.5% of the sample. The sequenced material came from peripheral blood. The source of these receptors is a woman in her 70s with COVID-19, enrolled during active disease.

This clone was detected once. The chain links TRBV20-1 to TRBJ2-3, with a possible D match to TRBD2 (5 bases). Germline V gene data show CDR1 as DFQATT and CDR2 as SNEGSKA (reference sequence). Between the trimmed V and J ends, which lost 6 bases and 2 bases, there was a span of 18 bases. The CDR3 consists of 15 residues. CDR3 residues: CSASPERSFTDTQYF. The CDR3 DNA follows: TGCAGTGCAAGTCCGGAGCGGTCCTTCACAGATACGCAGTATTTT.

Judged by abundance, this clone is medium-sized (0.01 to 0.1%). V and J are TRBV30 and TRBJ2-1; unclear D gene. Trimming stripped 1 base from V and 6 bases from J, with 13 bases between. The CDR3 spans 14 residues. The germline V gene has CDR1 GTSNPN and CDR2 SVGIG (reference sequence). The CDR3 reads CAWSEDDNFNEQFF. The CDR3 DNA sequence: TGTGCCTGGAGTGAAGATGACAATTTCAATGAGCAGTTCTTC. Full variable domain (rest looked up from reference TRBV30 and TRBJ2-1): SQTIHQWPATLVQPVGSPLSLECTVEGTSNPNLYWYRQAAGRGLQLLFYSVGIGQISSEVPQNLSASRPQDRQFILSSKKLLLSDSGFYLCAWSEDDNFNEQFFGPGTRLTVL.

This chain joins TRBV3-1 (or the pseudogene TRBV3-2) and TRBJ2-5, with 9 bases matching TRBD2. Trimming at V came to 1 base and at J to 3 bases, leaving 6 bases not matched to a gene. The V gene's germline CDR1 is LGHDT and CDR2 YNNKEL (reference sequence). This CDR3 has 16 residues. CDR3: CASSQGNLAGKETQYF. Here the CDR3 DNA reads TGTGCCAGCAGCCAAGGGAATCTAGCGGGGAAAGAGACCCAGTACTTC.

The rearrangement uses TRBV25-1 and TRBJ2-2; D might be TRBD2 (7 bases). The CDR3 has 16 residues. Germline assignment: CDR1 MGHDK and CDR2 SYGVNS. V was clipped by 3 bases and J by 8 bases, with 19 bases between them. The CDR3 reads CASSDPGGQSLGELFF. CDR3 coding DNA: TGTGCCAGCAGTGATCCCGGGGGGCAGTCCTTGGGGGAGCTGTTTTTT.

The chain joins TRBV10-3 to TRBJ2-3, with D perhaps TRBD2 (5 bases). Germline values: CDR1 ENHRY, CDR2 SYGVKD. Trimming left V 11 bases short and J 2 bases short, with 11 bases between. CDR3 size: 12 residues. CDR3 region: CASRGFTDTQYF. The DNA of the CDR3 is TGTGCCTCCCGGGGATTCACAGATACGCAGTATTTT.